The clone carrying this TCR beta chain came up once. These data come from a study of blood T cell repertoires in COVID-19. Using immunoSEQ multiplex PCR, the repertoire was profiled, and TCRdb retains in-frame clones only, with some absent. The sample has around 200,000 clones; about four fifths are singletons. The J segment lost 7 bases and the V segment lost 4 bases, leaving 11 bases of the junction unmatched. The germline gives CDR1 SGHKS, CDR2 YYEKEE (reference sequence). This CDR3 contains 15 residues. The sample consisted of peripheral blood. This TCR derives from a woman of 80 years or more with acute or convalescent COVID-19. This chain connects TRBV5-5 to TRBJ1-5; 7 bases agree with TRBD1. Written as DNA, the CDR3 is TGTGCCAGCAGCAACTTTAATGGACAGGTCCAGCCCCAGCATTTT. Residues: CASSNFNGQVQPQHF.